Listed below are T cell receptor beta chains from one sample, sequenced in a study of regulatory T cells in long-lasting Graves disease. TCRdb fed the multiplex PCR reads into MiXCR, producing one record per CDR3 protein. The sample yields 400,000 to 550,000 distinct CDR3 sequences, just under 15% seen once. These data were also filed under a second study, of T cells in Graves' hyperthyroidism and ophthalmopathy.

Sequences were derived from peripheral blood mononuclear cells (PBMCs), sampled at new diagnosis, from a patient treated with antithyroid drugs. The receptors derive from a woman in her twenties or thirties with Graves disease. Both conserved end residues are part of each CDR3. The D gene is left open where the match is weak. A row's size may be missing; if present it is once, few, many or a size class.

TGTGCCAGTAGACAGGGTTATGAGCAGTTCTTC,CASRQGYEQFF,many,TRBV12-3/TRBV12-4,TRBD1,TRBJ2-1,11
TGTGCCAGCAGCCAAGTAGGAACGGGAGGGCCCGGAGATACGCAGTATTTT,CASSQVGTGGPGDTQYF,NA,TRBV3-1,TRBD2,TRBJ2-3,17
TGTGCCTGGAGTGAGGGGAGCGCTCAGCCCCAGCATTTT,CAWSEGSAQPQHF,many,TRBV30,NA,TRBJ1-5,13
TGCAGTGCAACCGGGGCCCACGAGCAGTACTTC,CSATGAHEQYF,NA,TRBV20-1,NA,TRBJ2-7,11
TGTGCCACCAGTGATTTGCGGGGTGGGGACCTTTGTTGGGTAGATCGTCAGCCCCAGCATTTT,CATSDLRGGDLCWVDRQPQHF,many,TRBV24-1,NA,TRBJ1-5,21
TGTGCCAGCAGTGATCCCCCGGTGGGTGATGGGTTCTTC,CASSDPPVGDGFF,many,TRBV6-2/TRBV6-3,NA,TRBJ2-1,13
TGTGCCACCAGCTCCCCCGGGACTAGCGGGATGAGCTCCTACAATGAGCAGTTCTTC,CATSSPGTSGMSSYNEQFF,NA,TRBV15,TRBD2,TRBJ2-1,19
TGTGCCAGCTCACAACTCGACCACAAGATTGGGACCCAGTACTTC,CASSQLDHKIGTQYF,many,TRBV18,NA,TRBJ2-5,15
TGTGCCAGCAGTTTAATGGGTTCCGGGGAGCTGTTTTTT,CASSLMGSGELFF,many,TRBV12-3/TRBV12-4,NA,TRBJ2-2,13
TGTGCCAGCAGCCAGACGGACACAGATACGCAGTATTTT,CASSQTDTDTQYF,many,TRBV6-1,NA,TRBJ2-3,13
TGTGCCAGCAGTTTAGGTCAGGGAGTATTTAGCACTGAAGCTTTCTTT,CASSLGQGVFSTEAFF,NA,TRBV27,NA,TRBJ1-1,16
TGTGCCACTTGGGACGACTCCTACGAGCAGTACTTC,CATWDDSYEQYF,many,TRBV28,NA,TRBJ2-7,12
TGTGCCAGCAGCGTAAGCGGGACCACCTACGAGCAGTACTTC,CASSVSGTTYEQYF,NA,TRBV9,TRBD2,TRBJ2-7,14
TGTGCCAGCGGGGGGCGTTTGGATTTTGCTAACTGGGAGCTGTTTTTT,CASGGRLDFANWELFF,many,TRBV2,NA,TRBJ2-2,16
TGTGCCATCAGAATCATGACAGGGGAGAAGATTGATGGCTACACCTTC,CAIRIMTGEKIDGYTF,NA,TRBV10-3,TRBD1,TRBJ1-2,16
TGTGCCAGCAGCTTCCGAGCTTACGAGCAGTACTTC,CASSFRAYEQYF,many,TRBV11-2,NA,TRBJ2-7,12
TGTGCCAGCAGCTTATTTGGGCGGGAGGGCCGTCAAGAGACCCAGTACTTC,CASSLFGREGRQETQYF,many,TRBV7-3,TRBD2,TRBJ2-5,17
TGTGCCAGCAGTCCCCTTACTAGCGGGAGTAACCACGAGCAGTACTTC,CASSPLTSGSNHEQYF,many,TRBV6-1,TRBD2,TRBJ2-7,16
TGTGCCACCAGGGACTCGGGACAGGGGAATGGCTACACCTTC,CATRDSGQGNGYTF,few,TRBV24-1,TRBD1,TRBJ1-2,14
TGTGCCAGCAGTGCCTTAAGCGGGAGGGGAGTAGATACGCAGTATTTT,CASSALSGRGVDTQYF,many,TRBV6-1,TRBD2,TRBJ2-3,16
TGTGCCAGCAGCTCAGGGGACTACAATGAGCAGTTCTTC,CASSSGDYNEQFF,many,TRBV7-3,NA,TRBJ2-1,13
TGCAGTGCTAGAGACCGGACAGGGTCCACAGATACGCAGTATTTT,CSARDRTGSTDTQYF,few,TRBV20-1,TRBD1,TRBJ2-3,15
TGTGCCAGCACTTTCGGGACAGGGTTCTATGGCTACACCTTC,CASTFGTGFYGYTF,few,TRBV28,TRBD1,TRBJ1-2,14
TGCGCCAGCAGCCCCCTACCCACAGCCCGGGCCCTAAGCGTCTACGAGCAGTACTTC,CASSPLPTARALSVYEQYF,few,TRBV5-1,NA,TRBJ2-7,19
TGTGCCAGCAGCTTAGGTGGAGCGGGAGTCAGAGAGACCCAGTACTTC,CASSLGGAGVRETQYF,many,TRBV11-2,TRBD2,TRBJ2-5,16
TGCAGTGCTCCGGGGACAGGGGGGTGGAACACTGAAGCTTTCTTT,CSAPGTGGWNTEAFF,many,TRBV20-1,TRBD1,TRBJ1-1,15
TGTGCCACCAGTGATTTGACTAGCGGGAGTCCCCCTCAAGAGACCCAGTACTTC,CATSDLTSGSPPQETQYF,few,TRBV24-1,TRBD2,TRBJ2-5,18
TGCAGTGCTAGAGAAGGGTCGAGAGAAGCTTTCTTT,CSAREGSREAFF,many,TRBV20-1,NA,TRBJ1-1,12